This TCR beta chain emerged from a study of a mutant IDH1 vaccine in newly diagnosed glioma. For the study at large: Patients began vaccination 4-6 weeks after radiotherapy alone, or with temozolomide cycles.

Stated time point: week 5, during vaccination. The vaccine gave 300 ug of a 20-mer mutant IDH1 peptide subcutaneously per dose. On this clone: Its antigen is unknown.

This CDR3 spans 15 amino acids. Trimming pared 9 bases from V and 1 base from J, leaving 16 bases between. Germline V gene sequence: CDR1 MNHEY, CDR2 SVGAGI. The repertoire was sequenced with immunoSEQ multiplex PCR; TCRdb's copy has only in-frame clones and lacks some. This table has about 83,000 clones, roughly 91% appearing once. This receptor was identified in a woman aged 50 to 65 with glioma. The chain has TRBV6-5 and TRBJ1-5; possible D gene TRBD1, 6 bases. Sequencing used PBMCs, obtained from a glioma patient whose treatment included an IDH1 peptide vaccine. The CDR3 loop reads CASGYTGISNQPQHF. The CDR3 region has the DNA TGTGCCAGTGGGTATACAGGGATAAGCAATCAGCCCCAGCATTTT.